This TCR beta chain originates from a study of shared clonotypes between healthy human individuals. The CDR3 sequence is 15 residues long. The J segment lost 9 bases and the V segment lost 4 bases, leaving 11 bases of the junction unmatched. Looked up from germline, CDR1 is MNHEY and CDR2 is SMNVEV (reference sequence). In the case of this clone: Its antigen remains unknown.

Genomic DNA (from each subset) was split evenly across several immunoSEQ plates. Produced via immunoSEQ multiplex PCR; TCRdb's table is partial and in-frame only. The sample holds about 1.1 million clones, about 80% seen once. Study-wide points: Rarefaction revealed incomplete sorted-subset sequencing despite large depth.

Sequences were obtained from memory CD4+ T cells from PBMCs. The subset was: CD45RA-negative fraction. The chain employs TRBV27 and TRBJ2-1, with TRBD2 identical over 8 bases. This receptor was identified in a man between 18 and 35 years old in good health. Some clones in this sample may be carry-over from other donors' samples. The CDR3 loop is CASSSRGGSVTEQFF. In DNA, the CDR3 is TGTGCCAGCAGTTCTCGGGGGGGCTCGGTGACTGAGCAGTTCTTC.